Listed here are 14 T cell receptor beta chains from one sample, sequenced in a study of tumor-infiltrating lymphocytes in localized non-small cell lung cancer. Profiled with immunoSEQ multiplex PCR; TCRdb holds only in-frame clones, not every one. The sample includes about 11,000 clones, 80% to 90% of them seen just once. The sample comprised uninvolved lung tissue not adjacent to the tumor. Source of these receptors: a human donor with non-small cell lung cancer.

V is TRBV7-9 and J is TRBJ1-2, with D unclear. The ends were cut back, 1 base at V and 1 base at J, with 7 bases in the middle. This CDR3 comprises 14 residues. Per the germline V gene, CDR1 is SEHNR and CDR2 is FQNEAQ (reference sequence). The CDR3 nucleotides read TGTGCCAGCAGCTTAGAACGGATTAACTATGGCTACACCTTC. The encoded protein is CASSLERINYGYTF.

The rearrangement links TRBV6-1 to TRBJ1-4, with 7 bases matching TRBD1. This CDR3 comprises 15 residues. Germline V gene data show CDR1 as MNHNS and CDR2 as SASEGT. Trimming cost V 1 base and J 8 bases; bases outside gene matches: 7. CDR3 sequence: CASSEERGRWEKLFF. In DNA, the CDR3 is TGTGCCAGCAGTGAAGAGAGGGGGCGCTGGGAAAAACTGTTTTTT.

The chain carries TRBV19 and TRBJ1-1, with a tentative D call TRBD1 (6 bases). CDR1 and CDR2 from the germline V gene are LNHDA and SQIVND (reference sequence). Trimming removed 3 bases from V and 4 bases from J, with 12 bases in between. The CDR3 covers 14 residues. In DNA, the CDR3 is TGTGCCAGTAGTATGGTAGGAGGGGGCACTGAAGCTTTCTTT. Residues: CASSMVGGGTEAFF.

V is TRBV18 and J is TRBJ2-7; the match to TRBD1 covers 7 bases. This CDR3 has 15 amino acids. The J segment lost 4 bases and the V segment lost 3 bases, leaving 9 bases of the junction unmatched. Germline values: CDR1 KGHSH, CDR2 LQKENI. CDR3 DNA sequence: TGTGCCAGCTCACCCCTGAGTGACAGGGTGTACGAGCAGTACTTC. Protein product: CASSPLSDRVYEQYF. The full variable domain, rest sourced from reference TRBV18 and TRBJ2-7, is NAGVMQNPRHLVRRRGQEARLRCSPMKGHSHVYWYRQLPEEGLKFMVYLQKENIIDESGMPKERFSAEFPKEGPSILRIQQVVRGDSAAYFCASSPLSDRVYEQYFGPGTRLTVT.

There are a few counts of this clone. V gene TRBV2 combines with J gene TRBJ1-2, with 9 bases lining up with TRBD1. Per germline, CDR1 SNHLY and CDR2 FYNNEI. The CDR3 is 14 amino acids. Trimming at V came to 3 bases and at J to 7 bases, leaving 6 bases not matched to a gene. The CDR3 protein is CASSEETGGSGYTF. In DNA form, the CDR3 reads TGTGCCAGCAGTGAGGAGACAGGGGGTTCTGGCTACACCTTC.

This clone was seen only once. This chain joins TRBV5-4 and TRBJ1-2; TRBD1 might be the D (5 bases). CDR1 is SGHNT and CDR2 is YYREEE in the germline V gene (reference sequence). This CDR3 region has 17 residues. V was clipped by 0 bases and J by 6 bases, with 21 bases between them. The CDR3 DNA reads TGTGCCAGCAGCTTGGTTAATGCGCCAGGGAGATCCCATGGCTACACCTTC. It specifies CASSLVNAPGRSHGYTF.

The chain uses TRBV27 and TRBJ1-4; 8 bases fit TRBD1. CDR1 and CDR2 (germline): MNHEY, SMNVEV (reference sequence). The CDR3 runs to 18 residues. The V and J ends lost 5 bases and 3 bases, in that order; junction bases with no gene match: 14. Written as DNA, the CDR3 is TGTGCCAGCAGTCCCGGACAGGGTCAAGGGGTAGCTAATGAAAAACTGTTTTTT. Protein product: CASSPGQGQGVANEKLFF. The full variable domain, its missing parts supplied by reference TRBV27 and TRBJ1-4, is EAQVTQNPRYLITVTGKKLTVTCSQNMNHEYMSWYRQDPGLGLRQIYYSMNVEVTDKGDVPEGYKVSRKEKRNFPLILESPSPNQTSLYFCASSPGQGQGVANEKLFFGSGTQLSVL.

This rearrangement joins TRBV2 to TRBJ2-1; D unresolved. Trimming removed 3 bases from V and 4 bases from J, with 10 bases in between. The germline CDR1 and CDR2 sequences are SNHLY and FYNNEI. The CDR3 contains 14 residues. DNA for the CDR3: TGTGCCAGCAGTGATTTGGCTCTGTACAATGAGCAGTTCTTC. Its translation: CASSDLALYNEQFF.

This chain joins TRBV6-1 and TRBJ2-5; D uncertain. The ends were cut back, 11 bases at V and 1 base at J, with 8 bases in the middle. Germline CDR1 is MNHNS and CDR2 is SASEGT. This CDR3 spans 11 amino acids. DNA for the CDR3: TGTGCCGCTTCTTTCCAAGAGACCCAGTACTTC. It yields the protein CAASFQETQYF.

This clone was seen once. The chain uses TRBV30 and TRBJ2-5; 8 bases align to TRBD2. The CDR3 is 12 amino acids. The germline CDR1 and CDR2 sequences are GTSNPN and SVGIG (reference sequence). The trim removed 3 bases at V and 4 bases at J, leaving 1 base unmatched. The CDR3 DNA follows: TGTGCCTGGAGCGGGGGGGCAGAGACCCAGTACTTC. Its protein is CAWSGGAETQYF.

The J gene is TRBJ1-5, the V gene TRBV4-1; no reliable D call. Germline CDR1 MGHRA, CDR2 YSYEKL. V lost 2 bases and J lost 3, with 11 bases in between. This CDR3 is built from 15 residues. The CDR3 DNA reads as TGCGCCAGCAGCCAAATAGGGAGACCCAATCAGCCCCAGCATTTT. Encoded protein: CASSQIGRPNQPQHF.

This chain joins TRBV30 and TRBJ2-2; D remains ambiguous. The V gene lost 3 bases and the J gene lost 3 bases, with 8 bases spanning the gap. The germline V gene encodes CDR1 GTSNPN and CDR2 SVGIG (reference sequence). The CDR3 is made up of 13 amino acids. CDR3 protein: CAWRGPYTGELFF. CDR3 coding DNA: TGTGCCTGGAGAGGACCTTACACCGGGGAGCTGTTTTTT.

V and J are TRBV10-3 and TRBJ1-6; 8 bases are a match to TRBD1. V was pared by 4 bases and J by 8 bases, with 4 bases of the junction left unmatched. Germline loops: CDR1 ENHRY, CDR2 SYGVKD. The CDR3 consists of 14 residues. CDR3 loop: CAISGTGGDSPLHF. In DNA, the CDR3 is TGTGCCATCAGTGGAACAGGGGGGGATTCACCCCTCCACTTT.

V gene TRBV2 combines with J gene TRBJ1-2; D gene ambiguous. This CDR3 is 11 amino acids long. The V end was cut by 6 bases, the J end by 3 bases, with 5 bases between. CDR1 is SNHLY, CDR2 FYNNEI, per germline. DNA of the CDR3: TGTGCCAGCAGCGGTCACTATGGCTACACCTTC. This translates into CASSGHYGYTF. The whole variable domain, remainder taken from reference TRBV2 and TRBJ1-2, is EPEVTQTPSHQVTQMGQEVILRCVPISNHLYFYWYRQILGQKVEFLVSFYNNEISEKSEIFDDQFSVERPDGSNFTLKIRSTKLEDSAMYFCASSGHYGYTFGSGTRLTVV.